This TCR beta chain emerged from a study of T cells in Graves' hyperthyroidism and ophthalmopathy (dated by TCRdb to the late 2010s). Turning to the overall study: Peripheral blood was collected at initial diagnosis, before any treatment. After sampling, hyperthyroidism patients received methimazole starting at 30 mg daily, and ophthalmopathy patients received high-dose intravenous methylprednisolone. TCR V-J signatures able to tell the groups apart were searched for in a discovery cohort of 90 to 100 patients, of whom about 40 had Graves' ophthalmopathy and 55 to 65 had stable Graves' hyperthyroidism. The paper reports TCR Vbeta CDR3 sequencing of over 120 peripheral blood samples: approximately 41 ophthalmopathy, under 80 hyperthyroidism and around 17 progressor patients. An independent validation cohort of under 20 hyperthyroidism patients and over 15 patients who later progressed to ophthalmopathy tested prospective prediction of ophthalmopathy. The 75 to 100 discovery patients were randomly divided into training and test sets at a 7:3 ratio. In addition, the study compared T-cell repertoires in thyroid tissue and in blood from roughly 6 Graves' hyperthyroidism patients. What the research found in general, with its limitations: In validation, the model predicted progression to ophthalmopathy a median of about 6 months before onset, with over 55% sensitivity and roughly 79% specificity. Most expanded thyroid clonotypes (frequency above 0.001) were also detected in blood, suggesting blood repertoires may reflect thyroid immune responses. Sample size was not statistically predetermined, and investigators were not blinded to group allocation. A 13 V-J signature model separated ophthalmopathy from stable hyperthyroidism, with around 90% sensitivity and just under 84% specificity in cross-validation and 80%/75% in testing.

Remarks on this clonotype: Its antigen is unknown. Qualities for individual bases were not recorded, and no much larger clone is one base off.

Moderately to severely active disease, a Clinical Activity Score of at least 3, a NOSPECS grade of at least 4, and a duration under 3 months were present in ophthalmopathy patients. The study excluded patients with uncontrolled infections, other autoimmune diseases, pregnancy or lactation. Diagnoses relied on clinical symptoms, serum thyroxine and TRAb, thyroid ultrasound and orbital computed tomography. PBMCs were separated from roughly 10 ml of fresh peripheral blood using Ficoll-Paque density gradient centrifugation. Total RNA was extracted with Trizol reagent, and quality was checked on an Agilent 2100 Bioanalyzer. CDR1 is given as SGHRS and CDR2 as YFSETQ, both from the germline V gene. Its CDR3 holds 14 amino acids, cysteine through phenylalanine. Only the CDR3 region is kept as DNA, spanning 42 bases read in frame from base 1. Trimming accounts for 2 bases at V and 8 bases at J, while the number of junction bases matched to no gene is 7.

Amplification of TCR beta CDR3 regions was carried out from RNA transcripts. A first-round RT-PCR of the TCR CDR3 used the HTBI primer set with the Qiagen OneStep RT-PCR kit. Libraries were constructed in a second round of multiplex PCR, after which size selection and purification were performed. The libraries were sequenced on an Illumina HiSeq2000 using paired-end 100 bp reads. The authors' pipeline ran thus. Raw data were processed with SOAPnuke, discarding reads with adapters, uncalled bases, mean Phred below 15, or no exact constant-primer or identifier match. High-quality paired reads were merged with COPE v1.2.5, and unique nucleotide sequences were defined as clonotypes. MiTCR v1.1 was used to align the clonotypes against IMGT TRBV, TRBD and TRBJ reference segments. The analysis included only V-J combinations with a frequency above 0.0001, which together covered approximately 99% of the repertoires. A TCS score was defined as the ratio between F50 (clonal expansion) and ExV (chaos), using BLOSUM62-based TCRdist between CDR3 peptides within each V-J. Welch's t-statistics and random forest reduced approximately 520 V-J features to 13, which were used in a naive Bayes classifier (R e1071). TCRdb applied fastp at Q25 and MiXCR to the public reads, then kept only in-frame beta chains. Identical CDR3 protein sequences are pooled into one entry, listed with their most common genes and DNA. The authors' filters were not applied to this entry. A total of 300,000 to 400,000 distinct CDR3 sequences appear in this sample, more than 14% of them only once. The ten largest clones take up roughly 21% of the sample.

This chain joins TRBV5-1 to TRBJ1-3; 7 of the junction bases match TRBD1. The source is a woman in her twenties or thirties with Graves' ophthalmopathy. Material: blood. For the CDR3, the sequence is CASSLVTGLDTIYF. The nucleotide sequence reads TGCGCCAGCAGCTTAGTGACAGGGCTGGACACCATATATTTT.